This T cell receptor beta chain is drawn from a study of chemoradiotherapy in HPV16-positive cancers. Points from the study as a whole: During treatment, candidate HPV-specific clones and E7-related motifs expanded in tumor.

Method: immunoSEQ multiplex PCR; TCRdb's copy keeps in-frame clones and lacks some. The sample lists about 12,000 clones; around 70% were seen once. Turning to this clone: Its cognate antigen is unknown.

This TCR came from a human donor with HPV-associated anogenital cancer. This material was acquired from a patient who underwent chemoradiotherapy.

Here the CDR3 DNA reads TGTGCCAGCAGTTTCTACGACAGTTGGGGGACCCAGTACTTC. It encodes CASSFYDSWGTQYF. The chain carries TRBV27 and TRBJ2-5, with D perhaps TRBD1 (5 bases). Deletions cut 3 bases from V and 7 bases from J, with 15 bases between. This CDR3 contains 14 residues. Looked up from germline, CDR1 is MNHEY and CDR2 is SMNVEV (reference sequence).